This T cell receptor (beta chain) was sequenced during a study of CD8+ T cells in alopecia areata. Treatment specified: oral pan-JAK inhibitor, 5-10 mg twice daily. Sequencing relied on a cDNA template that was reverse transcribed from extracted RNA. Only in-frame clones appear in the TCRdb table, and some are missing; sequencing was by immunoSEQ multiplex PCR. The profile shows 250,000 to 300,000 clones, roughly 64% of them singletons. CDR3 length: 14 residues. Per the germline V gene, CDR1 is GTSNPN and CDR2 is SVGIG (reference sequence). V gave up 1 base and J gave up 6 bases, with 13 bases separating them.

The sample here was CD4+ T cells sorted from blood, taken at week 24, from a patient treated with tofacitinib. This sequence was found in a human donor with alopecia areata. The gene calls are TRBV30 and TRBJ1-3; perhaps TRBD1 as D (5 bases). The CDR3 bases are TGTGCCTGGAGTGCATGGACAATTTTAAACACCATATATTTT. It is translated as CAWSAWTILNTIYF.